This T cell receptor beta chain appears in the sequencing data of a study of blood T cells in healthy people across ages. The study's findings and limits: Long-lived and aged donors differed, with more naive CD4+ cells and higher diversity in the long-lived.

The V end was cut by 8 bases, the J end by 2 bases, with 15 bases between. Germline V gene data show CDR1 as SQVTM and CDR2 as ANQGSEA. The CDR3 is made up of 13 amino acids. Points on this clonotype: Its cognate antigen is unknown.

Sample-barcoded 5' priming and a J-beta primer mix drove a second PCR of about 6 to 11 cycles. A template-switch adaptor that had 12 random nucleotides put a tag on each cDNA molecule. Every sample gave at least 3 million paired-end reads containing CDR3. TCRdb itself ran the 5' RACE reads through MiXCR, one entry per CDR3 protein. The data show hundreds of thousands of distinct CDR3 sequences, 56% seen once. This sequence originates from a man aged 35 to 55 in good health. Material for sequencing was blood. The chain has TRBV29-1 and TRBJ2-5, with TRBD1 as a possible D gene (6 bases). Here the CDR3 reads CSLKQGSQETQYF. The CDR3 nucleotides read TGCAGCCTTAAACAGGGCTCACAAGAGACCCAGTACTTC.